This is a list of T cell receptor beta chains from one sample in a study of T cells in Graves' hyperthyroidism and ophthalmopathy. TCRdb ran MiXCR on the multiplex PCR reads and lists one entry per CDR3 protein. The sample holds 94,000 or so distinct CDR3 sequences, over 50% seen once. Sequencing was done on a sample of blood. These receptors originate from a middle-aged woman with Graves' hyperthyroidism. The CDR3 runs from the conserved cysteine through the conserved F or W. A D gene is named only where the DNA matches it firmly. Some rows have no size entry. The others give once, few or many, or a class for an expanded clone.

v_call,j_call,clone_size,d_call,cdr3_nt,cdr3_aa
TRBV6-4,TRBJ2-5,NA,TRBD2,TGTGCCAGCAGTGCAGGGCCGGGAGGAGAGACCCAGTACTTC,CASSAGPGGETQYF
TRBV20-1,TRBJ1-6,NA,TRBD1,TGCAGTGCTAGAGCCTTAGACAGGGCCGGGTCGGGTTCACCCCTCCACTTT,CSARALDRAGSGSPLHF
TRBV6-5,TRBJ2-5,many,NA,TGTGCCACGCAGTACGGGACGCCGGGGACCCAGTACTTC,CATQYGTPGTQYF
TRBV7-9,TRBJ2-3,NA,NA,TGTGCCAGCAGGCGGAGTACAGATACGCAGTATTTT,CASRRSTDTQYF
TRBV10-3,TRBJ1-4,NA,TRBD1,TGTGCCATCAGTCCTGGCGGGGACAGGGACACCATTCTTCTTAACGAAAAACTGTTTTTT,CAISPGGDRDTILLNEKLFF
TRBV10-2,TRBJ1-4,NA,NA,TGCGCCAGCAGTGGTAGTGCAACTAATGAAAAACTGTTTTTT,CASSGSATNEKLFF
TRBV20-1,TRBJ2-5,many,NA,TGCAGTGCTCTACCGGACAGCGCACAAGAGACCCAGTACTTC,CSALPDSAQETQYF
TRBV29-1,TRBJ1-1,many,NA,TGCAGCGCCGGGCCCCAGGGTGGCACTGAAGCTTTCTTT,CSAGPQGGTEAFF
TRBV7-8,TRBJ2-7,few,TRBD1,TGCGCCAGCAGCCAGACCGGGACAGGGGGTTTGATGAGCTCCTACGAGCAGTACTTC,CASSQTGTGGLMSSYEQYF
TRBV29-1,TRBJ1-2,NA,NA,TGCAGCGTTGGCTCAGGGGCAAACTATGGCTACACCTTC,CSVGSGANYGYTF
TRBV15,TRBJ2-7,once,NA,TGTGCCACCAGCAGAGACCTCTCCTACGAGCAGTACTTC,CATSRDLSYEQYF
TRBV29-1,TRBJ2-5,NA,NA,TGCAGCGCCGGGACGTGGTTAGAGACCCAGTACTTC,CSAGTWLETQYF
TRBV7-2,TRBJ1-2,many,TRBD1,TGTGCCAGCACCTTTACCGGGACAGGGGTCAACTACACCTTC,CASTFTGTGVNYTF
TRBV5-8,TRBJ1-2,NA,NA,TGTGCCAGCAGCTTTTCGGGGGCCTTTGGCTATGGCTACACCTTC,CASSFSGAFGYGYTF
TRBV2,TRBJ1-5,few,TRBD1,TGTGCCAGCAGCGGGACAGGGCTTCAGCCCCAGCATTTT,CASSGTGLQPQHF